The source of this T cell receptor beta chain is a study of CD8+ T cells in alopecia areata. Study in general: Scalp area affected, as a percentage, set the severity score of treated patients. Study findings and constraints: Tofacitinib significantly lowered scalp clonality and expanded CD8+ clones among the top 100. Lesional tissue from the scalp (especially in alopecia totalis/universalis) showed higher clonality than normal scalp. TCRs were shared less clearly across patients than in mice, possibly for HLA-related reasons.

TCR sequencing used cDNA made by reverse transcription of extracted RNA. TCRdb keeps only in-frame clones here, not all; method: immunoSEQ multiplex PCR. The sample contains about 110,000 clones, 56% of which appear only once. The CDR3 extends over 13 amino acids. CDR1 is MNHNY, CDR2 SVGAGI, per germline (reference sequence). Trimming removed 2 bases from V and 7 bases from J, with 9 bases in between. Treatment described: oral pan-JAK inhibitor, 5-10 mg twice daily. This clone was observed a handful of times. Its antigen is as yet unknown. Sequencing used CD4+ T cells sorted from blood, obtained at week 24, from a patient treated with tofacitinib. The rearrangement links TRBV6-6 to TRBJ2-1, with no clear D. This TCR derives from a human donor with alopecia areata. CDR3 nucleotide sequence: TGTGCCAGCAGTTACCCGAATTCTAATGAGCAGTTCTTC. It is translated as CASSYPNSNEQFF.